The clone carrying this T cell receptor (beta chain) has just one count. This CDR3 is built from 18 residues. The trim removed 5 bases at V and 0 bases at J, leaving 15 bases unmatched. Germline V CDR1 and CDR2: MNHEY, SMNVEV (reference sequence). These data are taken from a study of blood T cell repertoires in COVID-19. The data were produced by immunoSEQ multiplex PCR, yet TCRdb's version contains in-frame clones alone and is incomplete. The data show about 90,000 clones, about 91% seen once. This rearrangement joins TRBV27 to TRBJ2-7; 8 nucleotides line up with TRBD2. The sequence came from a human donor with active COVID-19. The donor label of this sample is uncertain. The specimen was peripheral blood. The CDR3 sequence is CASSLRIVAGLHSYEQYF. CDR3 DNA: TGTGCCAGCAGTCTACGTATAGTAGCGGGGCTTCACTCCTACGAGCAGTACTTC.